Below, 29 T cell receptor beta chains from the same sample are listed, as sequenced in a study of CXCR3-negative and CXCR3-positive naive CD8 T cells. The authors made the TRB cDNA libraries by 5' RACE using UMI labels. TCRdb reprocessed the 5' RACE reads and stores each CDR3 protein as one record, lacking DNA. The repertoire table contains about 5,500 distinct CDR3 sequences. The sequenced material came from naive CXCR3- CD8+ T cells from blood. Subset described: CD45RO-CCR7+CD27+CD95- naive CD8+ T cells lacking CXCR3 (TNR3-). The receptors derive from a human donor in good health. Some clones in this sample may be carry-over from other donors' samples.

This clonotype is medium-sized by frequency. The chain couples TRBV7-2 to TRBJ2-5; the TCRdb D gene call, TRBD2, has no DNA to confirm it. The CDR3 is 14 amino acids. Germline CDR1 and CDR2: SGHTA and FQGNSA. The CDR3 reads CASSLGASTETQYF.

The CDR3 loop is CASSLAPGDRVHEQYF. The chain is built from TRBV5-1 and TRBJ2-7; TCRdb reports TRBD1, a call that lacks DNA to check it against. This CDR3 is built from 16 residues. The germline V gene has CDR1 SGHRS and CDR2 YFSETQ. The variable domain in full, completed from reference TRBV5-1 and TRBJ2-7, reads KAGVTQTPRYLIKTRGQQVTLSCSPISGHRSVSWYQQTPGQGLQFLFEYFSETQRNKGNFPGRFSGRQFSNSRSEMNVSTLELGDSALYLCASSLAPGDRVHEQYFGPGTRLTVT.

The CDR3 protein is CSLGTAGDEQFF. The chain combines TRBV29-1 with TRBJ2-1; TCRdb's D call, TRBD1, is unchecked because there is no DNA. Germline assignment: CDR1 SQVTM and CDR2 ANQGSEA. The CDR3 covers 12 residues.

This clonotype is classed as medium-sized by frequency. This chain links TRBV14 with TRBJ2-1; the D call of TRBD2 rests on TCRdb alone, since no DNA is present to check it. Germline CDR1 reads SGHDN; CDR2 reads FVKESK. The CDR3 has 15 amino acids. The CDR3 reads CASSQSTTRAGGPLF.

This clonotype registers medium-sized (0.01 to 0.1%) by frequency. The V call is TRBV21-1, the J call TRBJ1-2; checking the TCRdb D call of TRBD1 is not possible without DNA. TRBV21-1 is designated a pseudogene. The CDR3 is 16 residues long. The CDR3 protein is CASSKEGQPFGYGYTF.

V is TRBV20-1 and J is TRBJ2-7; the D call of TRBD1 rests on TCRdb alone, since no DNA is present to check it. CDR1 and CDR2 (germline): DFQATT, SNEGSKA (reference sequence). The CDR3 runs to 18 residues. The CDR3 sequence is CSAQRGDRESLWSYEQYF.

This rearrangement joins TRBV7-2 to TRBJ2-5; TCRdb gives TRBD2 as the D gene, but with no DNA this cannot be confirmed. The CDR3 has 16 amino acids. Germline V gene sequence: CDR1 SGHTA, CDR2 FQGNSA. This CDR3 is CASSSIAGGPEETQYF.

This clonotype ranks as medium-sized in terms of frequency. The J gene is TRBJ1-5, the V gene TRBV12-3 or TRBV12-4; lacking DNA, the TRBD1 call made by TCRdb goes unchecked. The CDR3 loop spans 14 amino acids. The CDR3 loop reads CASSPGAPNQPQHF.

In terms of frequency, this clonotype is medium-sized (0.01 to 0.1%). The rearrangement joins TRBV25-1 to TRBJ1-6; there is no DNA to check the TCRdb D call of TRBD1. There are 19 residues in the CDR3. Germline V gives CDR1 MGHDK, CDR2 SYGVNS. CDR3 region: CASSPPGTGGESYNSPLHF. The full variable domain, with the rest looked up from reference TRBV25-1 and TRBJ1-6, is EADIYQTPRYLVIGTGKKITLECSQTMGHDKMYWYQQDPGMELHLIHYSYGVNSTEKGDLSSESTVSRIRTEHFPLTLESARPSHTSQYLCASSPPGTGGESYNSPLHFGNGTRLTVT.

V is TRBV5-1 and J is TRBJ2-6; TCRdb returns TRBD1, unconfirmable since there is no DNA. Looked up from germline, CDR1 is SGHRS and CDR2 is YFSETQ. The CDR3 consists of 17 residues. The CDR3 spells CASSLRQIDSGANVLTF.

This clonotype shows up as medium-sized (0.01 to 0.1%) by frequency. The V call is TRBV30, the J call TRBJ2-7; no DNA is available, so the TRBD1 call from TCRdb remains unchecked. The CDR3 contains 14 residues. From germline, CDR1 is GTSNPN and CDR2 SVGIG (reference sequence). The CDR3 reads CAWRRTVRPYEQYF.

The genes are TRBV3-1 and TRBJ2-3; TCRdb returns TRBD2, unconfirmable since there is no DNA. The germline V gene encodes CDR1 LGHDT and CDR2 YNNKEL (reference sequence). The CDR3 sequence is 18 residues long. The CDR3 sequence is CASSQDRPSGGITDTQYF.

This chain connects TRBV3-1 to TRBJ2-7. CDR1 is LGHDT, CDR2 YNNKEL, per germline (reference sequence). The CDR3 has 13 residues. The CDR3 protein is CASSQFDPYEQYF.

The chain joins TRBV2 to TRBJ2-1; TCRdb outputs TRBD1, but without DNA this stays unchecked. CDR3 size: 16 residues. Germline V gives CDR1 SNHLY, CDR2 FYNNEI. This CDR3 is CASSVWTGRPYNEQFF.

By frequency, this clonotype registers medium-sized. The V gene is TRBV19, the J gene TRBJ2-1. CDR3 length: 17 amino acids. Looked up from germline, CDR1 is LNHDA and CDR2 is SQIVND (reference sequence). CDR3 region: CASSMNDEGAAYNEQFF. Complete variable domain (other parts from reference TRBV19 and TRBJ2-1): DGGITQSPKYLFRKEGQNVTLSCEQNLNHDAMYWYRQDPGQGLRLIYYSQIVNDFQKGDIAEGYSVSREKKESFPLTVTSAQKNPTAFYLCASSMNDEGAAYNEQFFGPGTRLTVL.

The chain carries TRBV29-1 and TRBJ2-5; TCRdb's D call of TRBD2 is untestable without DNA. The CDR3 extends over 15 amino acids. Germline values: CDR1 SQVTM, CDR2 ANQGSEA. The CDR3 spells CSVEGASGNEETQYF.

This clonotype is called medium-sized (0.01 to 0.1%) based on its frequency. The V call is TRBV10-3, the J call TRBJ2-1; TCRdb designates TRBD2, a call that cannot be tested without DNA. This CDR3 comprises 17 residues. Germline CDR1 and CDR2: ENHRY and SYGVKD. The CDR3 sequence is CAISSLMAGGTNDEQFF.

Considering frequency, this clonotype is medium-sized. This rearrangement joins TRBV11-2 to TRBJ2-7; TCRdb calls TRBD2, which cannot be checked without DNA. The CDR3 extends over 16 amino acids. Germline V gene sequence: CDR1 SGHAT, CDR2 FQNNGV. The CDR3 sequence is CASSLEWTSYHYEQYF.

This CDR3 is CSVLTSGRPNTGELFF. This chain uses TRBV29-1 with TRBJ2-2; the TCRdb D gene call, TRBD2, has no DNA to confirm it. CDR3 length equals 16 residues. Germline V gene data show CDR1 as SQVTM and CDR2 as ANQGSEA.

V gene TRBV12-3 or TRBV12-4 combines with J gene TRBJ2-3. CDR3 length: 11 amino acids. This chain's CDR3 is CASRQRDTQYF.

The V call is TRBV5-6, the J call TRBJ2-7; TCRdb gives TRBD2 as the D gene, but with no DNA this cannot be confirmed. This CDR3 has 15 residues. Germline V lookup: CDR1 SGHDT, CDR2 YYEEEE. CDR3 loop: CASSFILAGTGEQYF.

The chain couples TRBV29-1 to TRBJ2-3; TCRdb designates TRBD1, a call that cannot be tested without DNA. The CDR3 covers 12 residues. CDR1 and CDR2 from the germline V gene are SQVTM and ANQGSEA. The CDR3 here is CSAPEATDTQYF.

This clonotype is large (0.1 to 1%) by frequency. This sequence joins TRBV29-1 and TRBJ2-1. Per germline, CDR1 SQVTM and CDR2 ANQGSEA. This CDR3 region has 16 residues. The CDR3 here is CSVVGLVTGHYNEQFF.

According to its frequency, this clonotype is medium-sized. The CDR3 sequence is CASSPTSTGFEAFF. This chain uses TRBV12-3 or TRBV12-4 with TRBJ1-1; the TCRdb D gene call, TRBD1, has no DNA to confirm it. This CDR3 has 14 residues.

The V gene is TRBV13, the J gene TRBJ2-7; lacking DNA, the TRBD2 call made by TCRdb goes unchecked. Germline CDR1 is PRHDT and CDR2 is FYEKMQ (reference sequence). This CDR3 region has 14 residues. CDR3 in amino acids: CASSAAVEGYEQYF.

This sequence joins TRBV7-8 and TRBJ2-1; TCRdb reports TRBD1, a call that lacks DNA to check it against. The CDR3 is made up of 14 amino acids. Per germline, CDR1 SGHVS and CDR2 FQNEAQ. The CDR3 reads CASSMTGTYNEQFF.

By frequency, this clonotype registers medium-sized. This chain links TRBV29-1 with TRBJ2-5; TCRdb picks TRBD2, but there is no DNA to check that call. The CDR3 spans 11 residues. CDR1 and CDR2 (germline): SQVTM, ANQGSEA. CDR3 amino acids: CSVRVLETQYF. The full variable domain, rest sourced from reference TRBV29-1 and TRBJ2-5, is SAVISQKPSRDICQRGTSLTIQCQVDSQVTMMFWYRQQPGQSLTLIATANQGSEATYESGFVIDKFPISRPNLTFSTLTVSNMSPEDSSIYLCSVRVLETQYFGPGTRLLVL.

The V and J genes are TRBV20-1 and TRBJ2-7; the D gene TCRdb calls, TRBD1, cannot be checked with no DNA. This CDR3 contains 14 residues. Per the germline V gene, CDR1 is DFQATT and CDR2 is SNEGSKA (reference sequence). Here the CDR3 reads CSARDRQAAYEQYF.

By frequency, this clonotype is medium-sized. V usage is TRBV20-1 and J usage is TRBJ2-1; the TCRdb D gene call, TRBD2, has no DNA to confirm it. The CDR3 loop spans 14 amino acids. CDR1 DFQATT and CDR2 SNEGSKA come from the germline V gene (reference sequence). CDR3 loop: CSALGASGDNEQFF.